The TCR beta chain under discussion was sequenced for a study of blood T cell repertoires in COVID-19. In the original processing: Reference gene primer amplification in the assay estimated nucleated cell counts. The method was immunoSEQ multiplex PCR; TCRdb's version includes in-frame clones alone and lacks a portion of them. That table supplies the V and J calls and clone size; D and trimming were determined from the DNA. The sample includes 200,000 to 300,000 clones, about four fifths of them seen just once. Seattle patient enrollment occurred during active infection, with longitudinal follow-up thereafter. CDR1 and CDR2 from the germline V gene are LNHDA and SQIVND (reference sequence). Trimming took off 4 bases at V and 2 bases at J, with 13 bases between the two ends. CDR3 length equals 15 residues.

The origin of this receptor is a woman older than 75 with COVID-19, enrolled during active disease. The source material was peripheral blood. The chain employs TRBV19 and TRBJ2-3; D not resolved. The CDR3 sequence: CASSTLPEFTDTQYF. The CDR3 DNA is TGTGCCAGTAGTACCCTCCCGGAGTTCACAGATACGCAGTATTTT.